These 15 T cell receptor beta chains were all obtained from the same sample, sequenced in a study of T cell clonality in common variable immunodeficiency. Measured with immunoSEQ multiplex PCR; TCRdb has only the in-frame clones, and not every one. The sample presents 52,000 or so clones, none singletons. Material for sequencing was peripheral blood mononuclear cells. These receptors originate from a person between 18 and 75 years old in good health.

In its sample, this clone was seen many times. Read coverage stops 3 residues before the CDR3 terminus; the germline J gene supplies the remainder. This chain connects TRBV4-2 to TRBJ2-3, with D unresolved. Trimming cost V 0 bases and J 6 bases, with 7 bases left between them. CDR3 length: 13 amino acids. The germline V gene encodes CDR1 LGHNA and CDR2 YNFKEQ. CDR3 DNA, as far as it was read: TGTGCCAGCAGCCAAGATCGTTATGATACG. Encoded protein: CASSQDRYDT. The whole CDR3 is CASSQDRYDTQYF.

At least ten counts were recorded for this clone. Coverage ceases 3 residues before the CDR3 finishes, and the germline J gene fills in the end. The chain couples TRBV18 to TRBJ1-2, with 8 bases aligning to TRBD1. The CDR3 spans 18 residues. CDR1 is KGHSH and CDR2 is LQKENI in the germline V gene. J was trimmed by 2 bases and V by 0 bases; bases with no gene match: 11. The CDR3 bases that were read are TGTGCCAGCTCACCACCGGGGGCAGGGGGCTCGCTCAACTATGGC. This encodes CASSPPGAGGSLNYG. The entire CDR3 protein is CASSPPGAGGSLNYGYTF. The whole variable domain, filled in from reference TRBV18 and TRBJ1-2, reads NAGVMQNPRHLVRRRGQEARLRCSPMKGHSHVYWYRQLPEEGLKFMVYLQKENIIDESGMPKERFSAEFPKEGPSILRIQQVVRGDSAAYFCASSPPGAGGSLNYGYTFGSGTRLTVV.

This clone has a count of ten or more. The CDR3 here is CASNLSQDQPQHF. Incomplete CDR3 DNA: TGTGCCAGCAACCTTTCACAGGATCAGCCC. V gene TRBV5-6 combines with J gene TRBJ1-5, with D perhaps matching TRBD1 (5 bases). With the read ending 3 residues before the CDR3 end, the germline J gene is used to fill in that end. The CDR3 extends over 13 amino acids. Germline CDR1 reads SGHDT; CDR2 reads YYEEEE. V was shortened by 6 bases and J by 5 bases, with 12 bases between the two germline ends.

This clone was seen ten or more times. The CDR3 end lies 3 residues beyond the end of the read and is filled in from the germline J gene. The chain uses TRBV19 and TRBJ1-1; 11 nucleotides agree with TRBD1. J gave up 4 bases and V 6 bases, and 4 bases lay outside the gene matches. The CDR3 is made up of 14 amino acids. Per the germline V gene, CDR1 is LNHDA and CDR2 is SQIVND (reference sequence). The part of the CDR3 DNA that was read is TGTGCCAGTAGCCCCGGACAGGGGGCCACTGAA. Translating gives CASSPGQGATE. The full CDR3 protein is CASSPGQGATEAFF.

There are many counts of this clone. The read ends 3 residues before the CDR3 terminus; that terminus is restored from the germline J gene. The chain combines TRBV24-1 with TRBJ2-7; D uncertain. Trimming stripped 3 bases from V and 5 bases from J, with 7 bases between. Germline lookup yields CDR1 KGHDR and CDR2 SFDVKD. The CDR3 covers 12 residues. The CDR3 is CATSDPTNEQYF. The sequenced part of the CDR3 DNA is TGTGCCACCAGTGATCCCACAAACGAG.

This clone appeared a few times. The CDR3 end falls 3 residues outside the read, so it is completed with the germline J gene. This rearrangement joins TRBV6-2 or TRBV6-3 to TRBJ1-2; D gene ambiguous. The CDR3 runs to 17 residues. Germline CDR1 and CDR2: MNHEY and SVGEGT. Incomplete CDR3 DNA: TGTGCCAGCAGTTACTCCCCAGCGGGAGGGATATACAATGAC. Amino acid sequence: CASSYSPAGGIYND. Given in full, the CDR3 is CASSYSPAGGIYNDYTF.

Regarding this clone: The sequence runs out 3 residues before the end of the CDR3; the remainder is reconstructed from the germline J gene. The chain combines TRBV19 with TRBJ2-3, with D perhaps TRBD1 (6 bases). This CDR3 has 14 amino acids. CDR1 and CDR2 from the germline V gene are LNHDA and SQIVND (reference sequence). The ends were cut back, 5 bases at V and 6 bases at J, with 15 bases in the middle. The CDR3 here is CASSARQEADTQYF. The part of the CDR3 DNA that was read is TGTGCCAGTAGTGCAAGACAGGAGGCCGATACG.

This clone was seen at least ten times. Incomplete CDR3 DNA: TGTGCCAGCAGTGCTAGCGGGGGCCGCCAAGAGACC. Residues: CASSASGGRQET. The whole CDR3 reads CASSASGGRQETQYF. V gene TRBV19 combines with J gene TRBJ2-5, with 10 positions matching TRBD2. The CDR3 end lies 3 residues beyond the end of the read and is filled in from the germline J gene. V dropped 9 bases and J dropped 1; count of bases not matched to a gene: 8. The CDR3 totals 15 residues. CDR1 is LNHDA, CDR2 SQIVND, per germline (reference sequence). The whole variable domain, remainder taken from reference TRBV19 and TRBJ2-5, is DGGITQSPKYLFRKEGQNVTLSCEQNLNHDAMYWYRQDPGQGLRLIYYSQIVNDFQKGDIAEGYSVSREKKESFPLTVTSAQKNPTAFYLCASSASGGRQETQYFGPGTRLLVL.

This clone was recorded many times. The read ends 3 residues early relative to the CDR3; the germline J gene fills the gap. The chain couples TRBV5-1 to TRBJ2-2, with a weak D call TRBD2 (5 bases). V was cut by 4 bases and J by 3 bases, with 10 bases left in between. The CDR3 totals 14 residues. CDR1 and CDR2 (germline): SGHRS, YFSETQ. The DNA read from the CDR3 is TGCGCCAGCAGCCTTCTTAGCGACACCGGGGAG. This encodes CASSLLSDTGE. The complete CDR3 reads CASSLLSDTGELFF.

This clone was counted between two and nine times. Read sequence stops 3 residues before the CDR3 end, and the germline J gene provides the missing end. This chain joins TRBV18 and TRBJ1-1; 10 nucleotides align to TRBD1. Trimming took 2 bases from V and 6 from J; bases not matched to a gene: 9. CDR3 length: 16 residues. From germline, CDR1 is KGHSH and CDR2 LQKENI. This chain's CDR3 is CASSPISTGGLSEAFF. The sequenced part of the CDR3 DNA is TGTGCCAGCTCACCAATCTCGACAGGGGGCCTCTCTGAA.

This clone showed up many times. One end of the junction varies from germline; a read error may be responsible. The observed sequence ends 3 residues before the CDR3 terminus, with the missing tail filled in from the germline J gene. The chain carries TRBV4-2 and TRBJ2-2; 10 nucleotides line up with TRBD2. From germline, CDR1 is LGHNA and CDR2 YNFKEQ. The CDR3 contains 17 residues. Incomplete CDR3 DNA: TGCGCCAGCAGCCCGCGGCCGAGCGGGGGGGAAGGGGGGGAG. This encodes CASSPRPSGGEGGE. In full, the CDR3 is CASSPRPSGGEGGELFF.

The table lists this clone with many counts. The CDR3 extends 3 residues past the end of the read, so its final part is completed from the germline J gene. The chain joins TRBV28 to TRBJ1-1, with unresolved D. Germline CDR1 is MDHEN and CDR2 is SYDVKM. The CDR3 contains 18 residues. Trimming shortened V by 2 bases and J by 1 base, and 20 bases separated the two germline ends. The CDR3 here is CASSLEGDTISSNTEAFF. The sequenced part of the CDR3 DNA is TGTGCCAGCAGTTTAGAAGGAGACACCATTTCTTCGAACACTGAA.

Ten or more counts support this clone. The read falls 3 residues short of the CDR3 end, and the missing part is taken from the germline J gene. The V gene is TRBV5-1, the J gene TRBJ2-5; D remains unclear. The CDR3 is 14 residues long. Trimming cost V 2 bases and J 1 base, with 9 bases left between them. In germline, CDR1 is SGHRS, CDR2 YFSETQ. CDR3 DNA (partial): TGCGCCAGCAGCTTAGGGCAGCTCCAAGAGACC. Translated: CASSLGQLQET. The entire CDR3 protein reads CASSLGQLQETQYF.

This clone was seen at least ten times. A junction end diverges from the germline sequence, so it may reflect a read error. The read is 3 residues too short to cover the CDR3 end, so that end is filled in from the germline J gene. The genes are TRBV4-2 and TRBJ1-2; D is possibly TRBD1 (6 bases). The CDR3 has 17 residues. The germline gives CDR1 LGHNA, CDR2 YNFKEQ. The DNA read from the CDR3 is TGCGCCAGCAGCCAGGTCTCAGGGGTTCGCGCGCGCGGTGGC. Protein sequence: CASSQVSGVRARGG. The entire CDR3 protein reads CASSQVSGVRARGGYTF.

This clone was seen a few times. The CDR3 sequence: CASSSGTSGSYDYTF. CDR3 bases read: TGTGCCAGCAGCTCCGGGACTAGCGGTTCCTACGAC. The gene calls are TRBV7-9 and TRBJ1-2; D is perhaps TRBD1 (5 bases). The read ends 3 residues before the CDR3 terminus; that terminus is restored from the germline J gene. Germline CDR1 and CDR2: SEHNR and FQNEAQ (reference sequence). This CDR3 contains 15 residues.